The 24 T cell receptor beta chains listed next were all sequenced from one sample in a study of regulatory T cells in long-lasting Graves disease. Time point given: persistent/refractory GD, antithyroid drugs over 5 years with positive TRAb. There was RNA extracted from PBMCs, and the TCR library was made from it. To make TCR beta libraries, researchers used iRepertoire HTBI primers and Arm-PCR of CDR3 regions. A single record per CDR3 protein comes from TCRdb applying MiXCR to the multiplex PCR reads. The table includes more than 650,000 distinct CDR3 sequences, about 30% detected once. Specimen: peripheral blood mononuclear cells (PBMCs), collected when the disease was refractory, from a patient treated with antithyroid drugs. These receptors were obtained from a female donor with Graves disease.

The chain is built from TRBV30 and TRBJ1-1; D is unresolved. This CDR3 region has 13 residues. Germline V lookup: CDR1 GTSNPN, CDR2 SVGIG (reference sequence). Trimming shortened V by 2 bases and J by 1 base, and 8 bases separated the two germline ends. The DNA of the CDR3 is TGTGCCTGGAGTTTGCACAGGAACACTGAAGCTTTCTTT. Translating it yields CAWSLHRNTEAFF.

The rearrangement uses TRBV10-3 and TRBJ2-5; TRBD1 aligns across 9 bases. Trimming cost V 6 bases and J 4 bases; bases outside gene matches: 9. The CDR3 spans 15 residues. Germline V gene sequence: CDR1 ENHRY, CDR2 SYGVKD. CDR3 sequence: CAIRPRTGASETQYF. The CDR3 DNA follows: TGTGCCATCAGACCTAGGACAGGGGCGTCAGAGACCCAGTACTTC.

V is TRBV18 and J is TRBJ1-1, with a possible D match to TRBD1 (6 bases). V lost 1 base and J lost 7, with 19 bases in between. Germline CDR1 KGHSH, CDR2 LQKENI. The CDR3 loop spans 16 amino acids. As DNA, the CDR3 is TGTGCCAGCTCACCACTAGATCTCGGGGGGCGGAGTGAAGCTTTCTTT. This gives the protein CASSPLDLGGRSEAFF.

This clonotype came up many times. The gene calls are TRBV6-5 and TRBJ1-1; D is uncertain. There are 13 residues in the CDR3. Trimming took off 2 bases at V and 0 bases at J, with 4 bases between the two ends. Germline V gene lookup returns CDR1 MNHEY and CDR2 SVGAGI. The CDR3 nucleotides read TGTGCCAGCAGTTACGAGTTGAACACTGAAGCTTTCTTT. Amino acids: CASSYELNTEAFF.

This chain connects TRBV20-1 to TRBJ1-1; no definite D call. Germline CDR1 DFQATT, CDR2 SNEGSKA (reference sequence). Trimming left V 0 bases short and J 0 bases short, with 8 bases between. The CDR3 covers 14 residues. The CDR3 here is CSARDPSVNTEAFF. In nucleotides, the CDR3 is TGCAGTGCTAGAGACCCTAGCGTGAACACTGAAGCTTTCTTT.

This clonotype appeared once. This chain uses TRBV20-1 with TRBJ1-2; 7 positions agree with TRBD1. The J segment lost 1 base and the V segment lost 6 bases, leaving 17 bases of the junction unmatched. Germline CDR1 reads DFQATT; CDR2 reads SNEGSKA (reference sequence). This CDR3 spans 17 amino acids. The CDR3 nucleotides read TGCAGTGCCAGCCGTCGGGGGACAGCGCCTAATAACTATGGCTACACCTTC. It yields the protein CSASRRGTAPNNYGYTF.

There are a few counts of this clonotype. The chain recombines TRBV6-6 with TRBJ1-6; the D gene is possibly TRBD1 (5 bases). Between the trimmed V and J ends, which lost 0 bases and 7 bases, there was a span of 7 bases. Germline V CDR1 and CDR2: MNHNY, SVGAGI (reference sequence). The length of the CDR3 is 14 residues. CDR3 amino acids: CASSYSRQNSPLHF. CDR3 bases: TGTGCCAGCAGTTACTCGCGACAGAATTCACCCCTCCACTTT.

This clonotype showed up just a few times. The V call is TRBV29-1, the J call TRBJ2-7; D possibly corresponds to TRBD2 (5 bases). The CDR3 has 12 residues. The germline V gene has CDR1 SQVTM and CDR2 ANQGSEA. Deletions cut 6 bases from V and 3 bases from J, with 12 bases between. The CDR3: CSVMVGSYEQYF. In nucleotides, the CDR3 is TGCAGCGTCATGGTGGGGAGCTACGAGCAGTACTTC.

This clonotype was seen a few times. The chain links TRBV12-3 or TRBV12-4 to TRBJ1-2; tentatively, D is TRBD1 (5 bases). The ends were cut back, 5 bases at V and 8 bases at J, with 27 bases in the middle. CDR3 length: 17 amino acids. CDR3: CASSPLAVIGTLWGYTF. CDR3 nucleotide sequence: TGTGCCAGCAGTCCCCTAGCCGTTATCGGGACCCTTTGGGGCTACACCTTC.

As regards this clonotype: It may be a read error: a sequence one base away is much more abundant. The J gene is TRBJ1-1, the V gene TRBV28; perhaps TRBD1 as D (5 bases). V lost 6 bases and J lost 0, with 8 bases in between. Looked up from germline, CDR1 is MDHEN and CDR2 is SYDVKM. This CDR3 comprises 13 residues. CDR3 sequence: CASRQAMNTEAFF. The CDR3 DNA is TGTGCCAGCAGACAGGCGATGAACACTGAAGCTTTCTTT.

The chain combines TRBV10-3 with TRBJ1-1; perhaps TRBD1 as D (5 bases). The CDR3 is 13 residues long. V dropped 1 base and J dropped 10 bases, with 13 bases sitting between them. Germline V lookup: CDR1 ENHRY, CDR2 SYGVKD. The chain's CDR3 is CAISELSGTIAFF. As DNA, the CDR3 is TGTGCCATCAGTGAGTTGAGCGGGACTATAGCTTTCTTT.

As concerns this clonotype: This may arise from a read error, as a much more abundant clone is one base away. The chain is built from TRBV2 and TRBJ2-1; 9 bases are shared with TRBD1. J gave up 10 bases and V 3 bases, and 13 bases lay outside the gene matches. CDR1 and CDR2 (germline): SNHLY, FYNNEI. The CDR3 sequence is 16 residues long. The CDR3 bases are TGTGCCAGCAGTGATACACAGGGGGCGCCGTCCCGGGAGCAGTTCTTC. Translation: CASSDTQGAPSREQFF.

J is TRBJ2-5 and V is TRBV12-3 or TRBV12-4; D unresolved. The ends were cut back, 3 bases at V and 7 bases at J, with 12 bases in the middle. This CDR3 has 13 amino acids. Written as DNA, the CDR3 is TGTGCCAGCAGTTTCGGCGCCTCGGGGACCCAGTACTTC. Protein sequence: CASSFGASGTQYF.

In the case of this clonotype: Relative to the germline gene, one junction end is altered; a read error may explain this. The chain is built from TRBV12-3 or TRBV12-4 and TRBJ1-2, with TRBD1 identical over 9 bases. The CDR3 extends over 14 amino acids. CDR3 coding DNA: TGTGCCAGCAGCTCTGGGACAGGGAGGGGTGGCTACGCCTTC. Amino acids: CASSSGTGRGGYAF.

The V and J genes are TRBV19 and TRBJ1-1; possibly TRBD1 for D (6 bases). The CDR3 covers 13 residues. CDR1 is LNHDA, CDR2 SQIVND, per germline (reference sequence). Trimming cost V 2 bases and J 11 bases, with 15 bases left between them. The CDR3 bases are TGTGCCAGTAGTATACCAGGGGACCTGGGCGCTTTCTTT. It translates to CASSIPGDLGAFF.

The CDR3 DNA sequence: TGTGCCAGCAGCCAACTTGGACAGCCCTTGTCCTATGGCTACACCTTC. Protein sequence: CASSQLGQPLSYGYTF. The V call is TRBV14, the J call TRBJ1-2, with D perhaps matching TRBD1 (6 bases). The CDR3 length is 16 residues. Germline V gives CDR1 SGHDN, CDR2 FVKESK. Trimming removed 2 bases from V and 4 bases from J, with 17 bases in between. The complete variable domain, with remaining parts taken from reference TRBV14 and TRBJ1-2, reads EAGVTQFPSHSVIEKGQTVTLRCDPISGHDNLYWYRRVMGKEIKFLLHFVKESKQDESGMPNNRFLAERTGGTYSTLKVQPAELEDSGVYFCASSQLGQPLSYGYTFGSGTRLTVV.

This clonotype was detected only a few times. The CDR3 region is CASSSPADYGYTF. DNA of the CDR3: TGTGCCAGCAGTTCCCCCGCTGACTATGGCTACACCTTC. The chain has TRBV27 and TRBJ1-2, with D hard to call. V lost 4 bases and J lost 3, with 9 bases in between. The CDR3 runs 13 residues. CDR1 is MNHEY and CDR2 is SMNVEV in the germline V gene (reference sequence).

The genes are TRBV4-2 and TRBJ1-2; D gene uncertain. The germline V gene has CDR1 LGHNA and CDR2 YNFKEQ. This CDR3 comprises 15 residues. Trimming shortened V by 1 base and J by 2 bases, and 11 bases separated the two germline ends. The CDR3 is CASSQATMGNYGYTF. The DNA for the CDR3 is TGTGCCAGCAGCCAAGCTACCATGGGGAACTATGGCTACACCTTC.

The rearrangement joins TRBV19 to TRBJ1-1; 8 nucleotides agree with TRBD1. The germline gives CDR1 LNHDA, CDR2 SQIVND (reference sequence). V shed 3 bases, J shed 8 bases, and the junction held 11 bases outside the gene matches. The CDR3 consists of 15 residues. The CDR3 region has the DNA TGTGCCAGTAGTATCGGGGGGACAGGCGGATCAGAAGCTTTCTTT. It specifies CASSIGGTGGSEAFF.

The gene calls are TRBV19 and TRBJ2-7; a weak D match, TRBD2 (10 bases). CDR1 is LNHDA and CDR2 is SQIVND in the germline V gene (reference sequence). The CDR3 extends over 19 amino acids. Trimming took off 3 bases at V and 2 bases at J, with 26 bases between the two ends. The CDR3 here is CASSIGTGSWTSGPYEQYF. The CDR3 DNA reads TGTGCCAGTAGTATCGGGACAGGGAGCTGGACTAGCGGACCCTACGAGCAGTACTTC.

The rearrangement links TRBV30 to TRBJ1-2; perhaps TRBD1 as D (5 bases). Between the trimmed V and J ends, which lost 3 bases and 6 bases, there was a span of 14 bases. The CDR3 consists of 13 residues. CDR1 GTSNPN and CDR2 SVGIG come from the germline V gene (reference sequence). In DNA form, the CDR3 reads TGTGCCTGGAGGCCAAGGAGGGGAAATGGCTACACCTTC. Translation gives CAWRPRRGNGYTF.

The rearrangement joins TRBV12-5 to TRBJ2-5; TRBD1 matches at 7 bases. Germline lookup yields CDR1 LGHNT and CDR2 FRNRAP. The V gene end was trimmed by 6 bases and the J gene end by 5 bases; junction bases not matched to a gene: 6. The CDR3 is 13 residues long. The DNA for the CDR3 is TGTGCTAGTGGCGGGACAGTCTTTGAGACCCAGTACTTC. This translates into CASGGTVFETQYF.

Remarks on this clonotype: Relative to the germline gene, one junction end is altered; a read error may explain this. This chain uses TRBV30 with TRBJ2-2; D call uncertain. From germline, CDR1 is GTSNPN and CDR2 SVGIG (reference sequence). This CDR3 has 13 residues. CDR3 region: CAWSLRSVGELFF. CDR3 in DNA: TGCGCCTGGAGTCTGCGGAGTGTCGGGGAGCTGTTTTTT.

This clonotype was seen a handful of times. The rearrangement links TRBV6-1 to TRBJ1-1; the match to TRBD1 covers 9 bases. J lost 5 bases, V lost 6 bases, and 7 bases had no gene match. The CDR3 extends over 14 amino acids. Germline V gives CDR1 MNHNS, CDR2 SASEGT. CDR3 coding DNA: TGTGCCAGCAGCTGGACAGGGGTGGTAACTGAAGCTTTCTTT. Protein sequence: CASSWTGVVTEAFF.